This is a list of T cell receptor beta chains from one sample in a study of cytomegalovirus exposure and HLA in healthy donors. Sequencing was performed with immunoSEQ multiplex PCR; in TCRdb, only in-frame clones are kept and a portion is missing. The table lists under 90,000 clones, more than 60% of them singletons. Sequencing was performed on PBMCs. The receptors originated from a man aged 40-49 years in good health and CMV-seronegative. The conserved cysteine and the conserved F or W are not part of the CDR3 here. The order of the fields is J gene, V gene, CDR3 protein.

TRBJ2-2 | TRBV30 | AWSSGRGSTGELF
TRBJ1-2 | TRBV18 | ASSGQGNYGYT
TRBJ1-5 | TRBV7-8 | ASGLSNQPQH
TRBJ1-2 | TRBV6-6 | ASSEGQGFYGYT
TRBJ2-5 | TRBV9 | ASSVEGHSGQETQY
TRBJ2-3 | TRBV29-1 | SVGLAGTDTQY
TRBJ2-1 | TRBV7-9 | AIRDRGLAGTYNEQF
TRBJ1-1 | TRBV6-5 | ASSSTGHTEAF
TRBJ1-1 | TRBV2 | ASSEQGTNTEAF
TRBJ1-5 | TRBV10-3 | AIMDRWDQPQH
TRBJ1-6 | TRBV5-1 | ASSYHTVGDSPLH
TRBJ2-6 | TRBV5-4 | ASSSGTLGARAGANVLT
TRBJ2-3 | TRBV6-1 | ASSEILKGGLAVTDTQY
TRBJ1-3 | TRBV5-6 | ASSLESGRNSGNTIY
TRBJ1-4 | TRBV5-6 | ASRKIQGRNEKLF
TRBJ2-7 | TRBV7-9 | ASSSTGLHYEQY
TRBJ1-2 | TRBV27 | ASSSAGYGYT
TRBJ2-5 | TRBV5-1 | ASSLGDRDEETQY
TRBJ2-3 | TRBV2 | ASSDTGRRYTQY
TRBJ1-6 | TRBV5-4 | ASRIGQGAVNSPLH
TRBJ1-1 | TRBV6-5 | ASSRTGMNTEAF
TRBJ2-7 | TRBV28 | ASSLIEMGQGGWYEQY
TRBJ1-4 | TRBV10-3 | AISDPSRGQRNEKLF
TRBJ2-7 | TRBV20-1 | SARDSYEQY
TRBJ2-1 | TRBV11-3 | ASSPQSGLAGGYYNEQF
TRBJ1-6 | TRBV6-5 | ASSHRDSPLH
TRBJ1-1 | TRBV13 | ASSLTGGTEAF
TRBJ2-1 | TRBV5-4 | ASSTGYNEQF
TRBJ2-7 | TRBV10-3 | AIRDTGQPRLAGGAYEQY
TRBJ1-3 | TRBV5-1 | ASSSDQGSGNTIY
TRBJ1-2 | TRBV28 | ASREEMGFYGYT
TRBJ2-7 | TRBV5-1 | ASSVGASYEQY
TRBJ2-3 | TRBV14 | ASSPRAGFSSTDTQY
TRBJ1-1 | TRBV7-9 | ASSLGRGITEAF
TRBJ1-1 | TRBV18 | ASSPPGTGGPDTEAF
TRBJ2-7 | TRBV5-4 | ASSGTPTSGSYEQY
TRBJ2-7 | TRBV7-8 | ASSSSSYEQY
TRBJ1-2 | TRBV7-8 | ASSLATGVGYGYT
TRBJ2-1 | TRBV5-4 | ASSGGWRTSGLSSYNEQF
TRBJ1-6 | TRBV27 | ASSSLGQGEAPLH
TRBJ1-1 | TRBV27 | ASSLQQGGKTEAF
TRBJ1-1 | TRBV19 | ATKIGGTGYF
TRBJ2-5 | TRBV5-1 | ASSGGLAGALQETQY
TRBJ2-3 | TRBV27 | ASSLGGVTDTQY
TRBJ1-1 | TRBV7-6 | ASSLAGGAGYTEAF
TRBJ2-7 | TRBV28 | ASSYTGVSYEQY
TRBJ1-1 | TRBV19 | ASSDRGTEAF
TRBJ1-1 | TRBV28 | ASSGQHTEAF